This entry describes one TCR beta chain. Its antigen is unknown. These data come from a study of shared clonotypes between healthy human individuals. Broader study findings: The authors sampled blood alone, and tissue repertoires likely differ.

Some clones are missing from TCRdb's copy, which holds only in-frame ones; the method was immunoSEQ multiplex PCR. The table lists about 330,000 clones, about nine tenths of them singletons. With 2 bases removed from V and 7 bases from J, the gap between germline ends came to 8 bases. Germline V gene lookup returns CDR1 ENHRY and CDR2 SYGVKD. This CDR3 comprises 13 residues. This sequence was found in a man younger than 35 in good health. The sequencing input was memory CD8+ T cells sorted from blood. Subset defined: CD45RO+ cells pooled with CCR7-negative TemRA cells. This chain connects TRBV10-3 to TRBJ2-2; D gene ambiguous. The CDR3 region has the DNA TGTGCCATCAGTGAGCGGAAGGGCGGGGAGCTGTTTTTT. This codes for CAISERKGGELFF.